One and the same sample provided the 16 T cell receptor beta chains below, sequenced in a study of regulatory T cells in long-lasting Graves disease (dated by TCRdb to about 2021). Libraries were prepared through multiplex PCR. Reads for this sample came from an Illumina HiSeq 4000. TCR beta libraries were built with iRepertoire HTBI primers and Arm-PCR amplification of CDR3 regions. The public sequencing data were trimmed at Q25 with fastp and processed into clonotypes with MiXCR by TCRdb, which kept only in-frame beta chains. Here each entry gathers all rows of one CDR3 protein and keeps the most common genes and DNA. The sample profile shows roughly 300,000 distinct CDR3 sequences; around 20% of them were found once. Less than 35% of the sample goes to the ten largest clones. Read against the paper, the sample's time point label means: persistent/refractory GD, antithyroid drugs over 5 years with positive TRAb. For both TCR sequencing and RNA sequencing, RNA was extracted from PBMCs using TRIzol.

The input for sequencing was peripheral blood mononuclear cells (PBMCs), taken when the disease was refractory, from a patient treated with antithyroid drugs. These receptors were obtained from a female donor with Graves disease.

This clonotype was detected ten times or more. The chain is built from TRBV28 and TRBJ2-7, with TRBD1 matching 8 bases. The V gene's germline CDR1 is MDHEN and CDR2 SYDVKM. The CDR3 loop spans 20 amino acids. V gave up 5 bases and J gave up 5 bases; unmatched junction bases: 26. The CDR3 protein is CASSTPTTGEIRRLLDEQYF. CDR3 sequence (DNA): TGTGCCAGCAGTACACCAACGACAGGGGAAATACGCCGGCTACTCGACGAGCAGTACTTC.

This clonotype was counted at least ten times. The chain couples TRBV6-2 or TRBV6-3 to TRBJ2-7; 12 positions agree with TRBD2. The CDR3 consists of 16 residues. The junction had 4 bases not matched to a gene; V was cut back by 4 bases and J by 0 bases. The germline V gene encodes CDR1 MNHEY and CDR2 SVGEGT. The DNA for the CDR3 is TGTGCCAGCAGTTCTACTAGCGGGGGGCACTCCTACGAGCAGTACTTC. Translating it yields CASSSTSGGHSYEQYF.

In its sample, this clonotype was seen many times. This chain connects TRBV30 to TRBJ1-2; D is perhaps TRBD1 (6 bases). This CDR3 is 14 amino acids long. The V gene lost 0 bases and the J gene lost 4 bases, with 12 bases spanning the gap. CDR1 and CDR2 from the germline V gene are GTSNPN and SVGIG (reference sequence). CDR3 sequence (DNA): TGTGCCTGGAGTGTACGGGGGGCGCCCTATGGCTACACCTTC. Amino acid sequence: CAWSVRGAPYGYTF.

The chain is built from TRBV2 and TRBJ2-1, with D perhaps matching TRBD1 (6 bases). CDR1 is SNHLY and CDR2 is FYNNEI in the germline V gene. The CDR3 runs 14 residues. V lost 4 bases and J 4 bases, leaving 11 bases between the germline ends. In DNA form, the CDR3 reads TGTGCCAGCAGTGTCGGGACACTATACAATGAGCAGTTCTTC. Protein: CASSVGTLYNEQFF.

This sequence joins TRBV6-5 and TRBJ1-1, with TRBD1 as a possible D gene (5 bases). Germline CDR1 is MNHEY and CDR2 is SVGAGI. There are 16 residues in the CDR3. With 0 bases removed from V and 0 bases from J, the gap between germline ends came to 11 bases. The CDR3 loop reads CASSYSRQPMNTEAFF. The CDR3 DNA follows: TGTGCCAGCAGTTACTCTAGACAGCCAATGAACACTGAAGCTTTCTTT.

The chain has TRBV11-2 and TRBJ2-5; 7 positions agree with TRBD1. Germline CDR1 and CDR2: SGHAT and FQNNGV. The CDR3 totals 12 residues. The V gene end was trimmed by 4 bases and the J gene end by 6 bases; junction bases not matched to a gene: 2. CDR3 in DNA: TGTGCCAGCAGCTCGACAGGGCAGACCCAGTACTTC. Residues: CASSSTGQTQYF.

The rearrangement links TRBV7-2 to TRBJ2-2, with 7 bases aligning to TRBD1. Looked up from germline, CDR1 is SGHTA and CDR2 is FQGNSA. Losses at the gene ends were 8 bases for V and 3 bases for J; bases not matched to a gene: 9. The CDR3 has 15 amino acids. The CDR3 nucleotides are TGTGCCAGCTGCGAGTGGGACAGTTACACCGGGGAGCTGTTTTTT. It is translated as CASCEWDSYTGELFF.

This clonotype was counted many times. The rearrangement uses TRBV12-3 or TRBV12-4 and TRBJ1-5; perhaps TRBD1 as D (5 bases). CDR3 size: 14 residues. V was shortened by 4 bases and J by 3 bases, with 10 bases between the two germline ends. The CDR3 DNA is TGTGCCAGCAGTTCTCAGGGTACCAATCAGCCCCAGCATTTT. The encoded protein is CASSSQGTNQPQHF.

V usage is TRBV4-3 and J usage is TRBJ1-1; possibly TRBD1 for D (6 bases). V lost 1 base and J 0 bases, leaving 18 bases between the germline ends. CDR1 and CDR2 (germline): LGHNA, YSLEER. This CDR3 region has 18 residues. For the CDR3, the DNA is TGCGCCAGCAGCCAAGGAGCCAGGGGCTTCTTCATGAACACTGAAGCTTTCTTT. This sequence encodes CASSQGARGFFMNTEAFF.

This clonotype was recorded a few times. CDR3 DNA sequence: TGCGCCAGCAGCTTGAAGGATGAGACATTGACCTACGAGCAGTACTTC. Its translation: CASSLKDETLTYEQYF. The chain uses TRBV5-1 and TRBJ2-7, with D uncertain. This CDR3 comprises 16 residues. Germline loops: CDR1 SGHRS, CDR2 YFSETQ. Trimming cost V 1 base and J 2 bases, with 16 bases left between them. Filled out from reference TRBV5-1 and TRBJ2-7, the complete variable domain reads KAGVTQTPRYLIKTRGQQVTLSCSPISGHRSVSWYQQTPGQGLQFLFEYFSETQRNKGNFPGRFSGRQFSNSRSEMNVSTLELGDSALYLCASSLKDETLTYEQYFGPGTRLTVT.

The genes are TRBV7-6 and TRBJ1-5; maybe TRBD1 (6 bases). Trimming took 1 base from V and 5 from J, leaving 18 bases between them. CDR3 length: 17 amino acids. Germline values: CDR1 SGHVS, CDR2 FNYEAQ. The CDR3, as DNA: TGTGCCAGCAGCTTAGACCCCCCCGGGGGCGTGTATCAGCCCCAGCATTTT. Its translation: CASSLDPPGGVYQPQHF. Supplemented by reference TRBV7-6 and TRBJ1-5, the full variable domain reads GAGVSQSPRYKVTKRGQDVALRCDPISGHVSLYWYRQALGQGPEFLTYFNYEAQQDKSGLPNDRFSAERPEGSISTLTIQRTEQRDSAMYRCASSLDPPGGVYQPQHFGDGTRLSIL.

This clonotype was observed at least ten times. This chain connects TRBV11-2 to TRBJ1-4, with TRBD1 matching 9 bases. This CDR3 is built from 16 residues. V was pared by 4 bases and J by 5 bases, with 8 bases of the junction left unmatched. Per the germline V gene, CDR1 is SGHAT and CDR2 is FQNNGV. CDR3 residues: CASSWTGVRRNEKLFF. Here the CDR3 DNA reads TGTGCCAGCAGCTGGACAGGGGTCCGAAGGAATGAAAAACTGTTTTTT.

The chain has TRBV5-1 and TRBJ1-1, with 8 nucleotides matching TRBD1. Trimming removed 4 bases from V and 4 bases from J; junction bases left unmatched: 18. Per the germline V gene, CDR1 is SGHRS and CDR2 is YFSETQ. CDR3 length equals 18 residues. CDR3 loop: CASSLLKGQVRGGTEAFF. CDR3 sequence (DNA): TGCGCCAGCAGCCTATTAAAGGGACAGGTCCGAGGGGGCACTGAAGCTTTCTTT. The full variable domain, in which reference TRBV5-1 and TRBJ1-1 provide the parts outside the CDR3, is KAGVTQTPRYLIKTRGQQVTLSCSPISGHRSVSWYQQTPGQGLQFLFEYFSETQRNKGNFPGRFSGRQFSNSRSEMNVSTLELGDSALYLCASSLLKGQVRGGTEAFFGQGTRLTVV.

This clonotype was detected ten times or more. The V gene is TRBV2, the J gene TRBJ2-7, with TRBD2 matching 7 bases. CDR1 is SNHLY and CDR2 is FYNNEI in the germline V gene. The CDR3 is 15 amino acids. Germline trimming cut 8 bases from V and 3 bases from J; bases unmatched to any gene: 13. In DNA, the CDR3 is TGTGCCAGCCGCCTCGGGGGGTCCAATGGCTACGAGCAGTACTTC. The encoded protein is CASRLGGSNGYEQYF.

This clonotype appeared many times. The CDR3 nucleotides read TGTGCCAGCAGTGTTAGGGGCAGGACTGAAGCTTTCTTT. Its protein product is CASSVRGRTEAFF. This sequence joins TRBV12-3 or TRBV12-4 and TRBJ1-1; weak D call: TRBD1 (5 bases). Deletions cut 5 bases from V and 5 bases from J, with 12 bases between. The length of the CDR3 is 13 residues.

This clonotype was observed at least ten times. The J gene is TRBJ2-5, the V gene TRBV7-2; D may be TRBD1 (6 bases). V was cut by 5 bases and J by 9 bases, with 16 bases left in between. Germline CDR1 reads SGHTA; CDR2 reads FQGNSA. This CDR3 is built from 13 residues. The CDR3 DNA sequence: TGTGCCAGCAGCCTGCGGGCAGGGGACGCCCAGTACTTC. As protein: CASSLRAGDAQYF.